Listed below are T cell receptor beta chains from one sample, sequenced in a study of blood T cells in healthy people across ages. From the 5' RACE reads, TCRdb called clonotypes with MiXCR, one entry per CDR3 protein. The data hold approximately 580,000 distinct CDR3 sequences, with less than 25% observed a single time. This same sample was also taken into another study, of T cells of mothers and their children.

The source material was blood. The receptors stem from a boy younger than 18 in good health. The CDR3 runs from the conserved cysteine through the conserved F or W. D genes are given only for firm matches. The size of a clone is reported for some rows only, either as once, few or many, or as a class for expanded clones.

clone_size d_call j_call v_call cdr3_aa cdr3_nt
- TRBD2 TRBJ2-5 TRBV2 CASISLAVQETQYF TGTGCCAGCATTTCCCTAGCGGTCCAAGAGACCCAGTACTTC
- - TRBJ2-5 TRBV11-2 CASSLGAGPGGETQYF TGTGCCAGCAGCTTAGGGGCGGGACCAGGAGGAGAGACCCAGTACTTC
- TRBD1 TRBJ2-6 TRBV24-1 CATSDSDRGSLGANVLTF TGTGCCACCAGTGATTCGGACAGGGGAAGTCTGGGGGCCAACGTCCTGACTTTC
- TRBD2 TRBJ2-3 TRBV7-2 CASSLGGTSVGTDTQYF TGTGCCAGCAGCTTAGGAGGGACTAGCGTAGGCACAGATACGCAGTATTTT
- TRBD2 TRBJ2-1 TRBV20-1 CSTQRGEARNEQFF TGCAGCACTCAGCGGGGCGAAGCTCGGAATGAGCAGTTCTTC
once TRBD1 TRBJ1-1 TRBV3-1 CASSRSRQGKAFF TGTGCCAGCAGCCGATCGCGACAGGGCAAAGCTTTCTTT
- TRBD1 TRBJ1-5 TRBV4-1 CASSQDYRGIGQPQHF TGCGCCAGCAGCCAAGATTACAGGGGAATTGGTCAGCCCCAGCATTTT
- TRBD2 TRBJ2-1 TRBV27 CASSYSGGLYEQFF TGTGCCAGCAGTTATAGCGGGGGTCTCTATGAGCAGTTCTTC
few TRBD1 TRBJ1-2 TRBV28 CASSYRDRPNYGYTF TGTGCCAGCAGTTACCGGGACAGACCTAACTATGGCTACACCTTC
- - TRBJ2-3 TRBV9 CASSRDGRSGGPSTDTQYF TGTGCCAGCAGCCGAGATGGGAGGTCGGGCGGACCTAGCACAGATACGCAGTATTTT
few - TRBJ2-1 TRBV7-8 CASQSGVYEQFF TGTGCCTCCCAGTCGGGGGTATATGAGCAGTTCTTC
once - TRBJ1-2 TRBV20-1 CSARDSSNYGYTF TGCAGTGCTAGGGACAGCTCTAACTATGGCTACACCTTC
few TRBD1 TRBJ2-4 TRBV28 CASSLLGQGVANIQYF TGTGCCAGCAGTTTATTAGGACAGGGGGTGGCAAACATTCAGTACTTC
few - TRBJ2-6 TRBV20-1 CSASATHSGANVLTF TGCAGTGCTAGCGCCACCCACTCTGGGGCCAACGTCCTGACTTTC
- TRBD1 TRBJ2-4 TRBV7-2 CASSLGRDRGRIDIQYF TGTGCCAGCAGCTTAGGCCGGGACAGGGGGCGTATTGACATTCAGTACTTC
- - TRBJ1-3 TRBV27 CASSPRDTERGNTIYF TGTGCCAGCAGTCCCCGGGACACCGAGCGGGGAAACACCATATATTTT
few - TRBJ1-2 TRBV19 CASRDTYGYTF TGTGCCAGTCGGGACACCTATGGCTACACCTTC
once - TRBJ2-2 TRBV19 CASSEGSYSGELFF TGTGCCAGTAGTGAAGGTTCTTACTCCGGGGAGCTGTTTTTT
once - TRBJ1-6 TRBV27 CASSNRQNNSPLHF TGTGCCAGCAGTAATCGACAGAATAATTCACCCCTCCACTTT
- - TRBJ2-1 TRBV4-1 CASSLDLASFSYNEQFF TGCGCCAGCAGCTTGGATCTAGCTTCCTTCTCCTACAATGAGCAGTTCTTC
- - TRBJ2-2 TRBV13 CASSLGRELFF TGTGCCAGCAGCTTAGGGCGGGAGCTGTTTTTT
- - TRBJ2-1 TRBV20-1 CSARDEDSDSYNEQFF TGCAGTGCTAGAGATGAAGACTCTGACTCCTACAATGAGCAGTTCTTC
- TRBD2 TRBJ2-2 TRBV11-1 CASSSRGLAGDTGELFF TGTGCCAGCAGCTCCCGTGGACTAGCGGGGGACACCGGGGAGCTGTTTTTT
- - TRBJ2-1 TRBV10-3 CAISAQGRPSYNEQFF TGTGCCATCAGTGCACAGGGGAGGCCCTCCTACAATGAGCAGTTCTTC
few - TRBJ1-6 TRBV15 CATSRVPNSPLHF TGTGCCACCAGCAGAGTTCCCAATTCACCCCTCCACTTT
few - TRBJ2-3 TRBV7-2 CASSSISTDTQYF TGTGCCAGCAGCTCGATCAGCACAGATACGCAGTATTTT
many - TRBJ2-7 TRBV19 CASGTRYEQYF TGTGCCAGTGGTACTAGGTACGAGCAGTACTTC
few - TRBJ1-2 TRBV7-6 CASSLVDYGYTF TGTGCCAGCAGCTTAGTTGATTATGGCTACACCTTC
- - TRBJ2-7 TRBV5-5 CASSQGLVYEQYF TGTGCCAGCAGCCAGGGACTGGTCTACGAGCAGTACTTC
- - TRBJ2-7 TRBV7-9 CASSSTRVVAEQYF TGTGCCAGCAGCTCGACTCGTGTCGTTGCCGAGCAGTACTTC
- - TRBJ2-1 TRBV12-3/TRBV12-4 CASRGITAYNEQFF TGTGCCAGCAGGGGAATCACAGCTTACAATGAGCAGTTCTTC
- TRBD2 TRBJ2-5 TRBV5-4 CASSLGGLALETQYF TGTGCCAGCAGCTTGGGGGGACTAGCGCTGGAGACCCAGTACTTC
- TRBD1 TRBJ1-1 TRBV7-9 CASSRWTGGNKLLENTEAFF TGTGCCAGCAGCCGTTGGACAGGGGGCAACAAACTTTTAGAGAACACTGAAGCTTTCTTT
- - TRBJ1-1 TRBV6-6 CASSYSPEMNTEAFF TGTGCCAGCAGTTACTCGCCCGAGATGAACACTGAAGCTTTCTTT
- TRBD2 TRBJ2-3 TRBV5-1 CASSLWLEAGGIFMADTQYF TGCGCCAGCAGCTTGTGGTTGGAAGCGGGAGGAATTTTTATGGCAGATACGCAGTATTTT
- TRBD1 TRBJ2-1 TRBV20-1 CSARGQDNEQFF TGCAGTGCCCGGGGACAGGACAATGAGCAGTTCTTC
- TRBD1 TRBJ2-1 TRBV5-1 CASSTDRGEYNEQFF TGCGCCAGCAGCACGGACAGGGGCGAATACAATGAGCAGTTCTTC
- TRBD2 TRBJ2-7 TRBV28 CAIAWWREFYEQYF TGTGCCATTGCCTGGTGGCGGGAGTTCTACGAGCAGTACTTC
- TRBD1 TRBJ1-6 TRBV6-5 CASSYSRDRNNSPLHF TGTGCCAGCAGTTACTCGAGGGACAGGAACAATTCACCCCTCCACTTT
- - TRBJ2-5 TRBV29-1 CSVEALGGGGQYF TGCAGCGTTGAAGCGCTGGGGGGAGGAGGCCAGTACTTC
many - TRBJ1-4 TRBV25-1 CASSELGGYEKLFF TGTGCCAGCAGTGAATTGGGGGGGTATGAAAAACTGTTTTTT
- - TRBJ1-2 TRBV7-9 CASSLVRGNYGYTF TGTGCCAGCAGCTTAGTGAGGGGAAACTATGGCTACACCTTC
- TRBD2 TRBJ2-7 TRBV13 CASRPRGGSYEQYF TGTGCCAGCAGACCACGGGGGGGCTCCTACGAGCAGTACTTC
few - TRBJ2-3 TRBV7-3 CASSLTPGLAGDTQYF TGTGCCAGCAGCTTAACTCCGGGGCTAGCAGGGGATACGCAGTATTTT
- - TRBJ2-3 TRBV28 CASSFVPAGTQYF TGTGCCAGCAGTTTCGTCCCAGCCGGTACGCAGTATTTT
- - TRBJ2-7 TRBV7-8 CASSQVGAGKSYEQYF TGTGCCAGCAGCCAGGTGGGGGCAGGAAAATCCTACGAGCAGTACTTC
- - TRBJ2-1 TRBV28 CASSFGLGDNEQFF TGTGCCAGCAGTTTTGGACTTGGGGACAATGAGCAGTTCTTC